This T cell receptor beta chain was obtained from a study of quantifying T cell responses using KT2 cells. Study-wide context: cDNA was made from DNase-treated RNA using alpha and beta constant primers.

This CDR3 has 16 residues. Germline CDR1 is SQVTM and CDR2 is ANQGSEA. The trim removed 2 bases at V and 0 bases at J, leaving 4 bases unmatched. Each cDNA got a UMI-containing oligo ligated at its 3' end. First-round PCR used three to five cycles and beta primers RC1.1 and RC1.2 covering TRBC1 and TRBC2. Each CDR3 protein gets one entry after TCRdb re-called the UMI-ligation and nested PCR reads with MiXCR. The data contain 40,000 or so distinct CDR3 sequences, 15% to 20% of them singletons. The chain joins TRBV29-1 to TRBJ2-2; 9 nucleotides align to TRBD1. This receptor was taken from a human donor. The sample taken for sequencing was PBMCs spiked with cells of the T cell clone KT2. CDR3 nucleotide sequence: TGCAGCGTTGAAAACGGGGACAGGGCGAACACCGGGGAGCTGTTTTTT. Translated: CSVENGDRANTGELFF.